This T cell receptor (beta chain) comes out of a study of siplizumab effects on memory and regulatory T cells. Comments on this clone: Its target is not known.

Clones were read by immunoSEQ multiplex PCR, and TCRdb kept only the in-frame ones, dropping some. The sample has about 82,000 clones; about 91% are singletons. Broader study findings: Siplizumab produced a significant drop in alloreactive sequences attributable to unstimulated CD4+ memory cells.

Looked up from germline, CDR1 is SGHRS and CDR2 is YFSETQ. Trimming left V 1 base short and J 4 bases short, with 8 bases between. There are 14 residues in the CDR3. Sequenced sample: Tregs sorted from blood. This rearrangement joins TRBV5-1 to TRBJ2-2; D unclear. This TCR derives from a human donor in good health. In DNA form, the CDR3 reads TGCGCCAGCAGCTTGAGTAGGGCCACCGGGGAGCTGTTTTTT. This translates into CASSLSRATGELFF.